The subject of this entry is one T cell receptor beta chain. The specificity of this receptor is unknown. Base qualities were left out, and no much larger clone turns up one base away. The entire amount of isolated RNA was reverse transcribed using the High Capacity cDNA Reverse Transcription Kit, so the sequenced TCRB transcripts were expressed ones. Naive, central memory and regulatory T cell samples underwent deep immunoSEQ sequencing, averaging around 4 million total reads per sample. After sorted cells were lysed in RLT buffer, RNA was extracted with DNase-treated RNeasy Micro or Mini kits, with the choice depending on cell number. Each cell subset was processed on its own to prevent cross-contamination, while patient and healthy donor samples were processed together. TCRB sequences were amplified from cDNA with the immunoSEQ multiplex PCR, producing 87-bp fragments spanning the CDR3 region. Amplicons were sequenced on the Illumina HiSeq platform. On the authors' methods: PCR bias was computationally corrected using synthetic template baselines, reads within Hamming distance 2 were collapsed, and singletons that could not be merged were discarded. Reads were aligned against IMGT so that V, D and J genes, CDR3 length and insertions or deletions at six rearrangement sites could be assigned. Within each subset, clonotype counts were normalized to sorted cell number, after which true diversity and Gini coefficients were computed with the tcR R package. The overlap coefficient, calculated on TCRB nucleotide sequences, was used to quantify repertoire sharing. Out-of-frame TCRB sequences from naive cells were analyzed to stand in for the pre-selection repertoire. Held by TCRdb, this immuneACCESS table contains in-frame sequences only and omits some clones. Under half of the omission traces to an unresolved V gene where checked; the cause of the rest is unknown. The D gene and trimming were derived from the DNA, and the V and J assignments and clone size from that table. This sample holds roughly 240,000 clones; about 70% were observed only once. The ten largest clones add up to approximately 0.05% of the sample.

A single peripheral blood draw of approximately 120 mL on average was collected from each donor into heparinised tubes. Naive, central memory, regulatory and stem cell-like memory CD4+ T cells were sorted on a BD FACSAria II using a panel including CD45RO, CCR7, CD25, CD127, CD95 and CD27. All sorted populations exceeded 95% purity. PBMCs were isolated right away by Lymphoprep density gradient centrifugation and were stained directly, without culture. So that batch effects would be minimized, each experiment stained and sorted samples in pairs, pairing one healthy donor with one patient. The sample belongs to a study of beta chain features in type 1 diabetes (dated by TCRdb to the late 2010s). Regarding the study in general: Patients and healthy donors did not differ in mean age, gender distribution, total cell number or subset yield. The study compared TCRB repertoires of sorted circulating CD4+ T cell subsets between recently diagnosed type 1 diabetes patients and matched healthy donors. Across all samples, about 110 million sorted cells were examined, and cell number per subset correlated strongly with RNA yield. Naive and central memory subsets were obtained from all 28 donors, but regulatory and stem cell-like memory subsets were isolated from only 8 patients and about 8 healthy donors. Beyond this particular receptor, the publication reports: Naive, central memory and regulatory TCRB repertoires appeared to be more alike among patients than among healthy donors. At VDJ recombination sites, patients with type 1 diabetes made fewer insertions and deleted more nucleotides, a pattern implying thymic rearrangement abnormalities. In all four CD4+ subsets, TCRB CDR3 length was moderately but significantly shorter in type 1 diabetes patients. Shorter templates might be favored by PCR, yet because patient and control samples were amplified and corrected together, any such skew would affect both groups equally. Because small numbers of individuals were included in the HLA sub-analyses, any influence of HLA type on TCRB rearrangement was left unresolved. Because cDNA was sequenced instead of genomic DNA, activated cells with high expression could be over-represented, although the groups did not differ in activation or CD3 levels.

As encoded in the germline V gene, CDR1 is LGHNA while CDR2 is YNFKEQ. The CDR3 covers 15 residues, taking in both the cysteine and the phenylalanine. This entry keeps only the CDR3 DNA: 45 bases, framed from base 1. Clipping removes 5 bases from V and 1 base from J, with 6 as the unmatched junction base count. This clonotype was sampled from a man between 25 and 39 years old in good health. In this chain, TRBV4-2 is recombined with TRBJ2-3; 7 bases in between match TRBD2. The source material was naive CD4+ T cells from blood. Read against the paper, the sample's cell subset or site label means: true naive CD4+ T cells. This receptor carries the CDR3 CASSVRLAGTDTQYF. The DNA sequence follows: TGTGCCAGCAGCGTCCGACTAGCCGGCACAGATACGCAGTATTTT.